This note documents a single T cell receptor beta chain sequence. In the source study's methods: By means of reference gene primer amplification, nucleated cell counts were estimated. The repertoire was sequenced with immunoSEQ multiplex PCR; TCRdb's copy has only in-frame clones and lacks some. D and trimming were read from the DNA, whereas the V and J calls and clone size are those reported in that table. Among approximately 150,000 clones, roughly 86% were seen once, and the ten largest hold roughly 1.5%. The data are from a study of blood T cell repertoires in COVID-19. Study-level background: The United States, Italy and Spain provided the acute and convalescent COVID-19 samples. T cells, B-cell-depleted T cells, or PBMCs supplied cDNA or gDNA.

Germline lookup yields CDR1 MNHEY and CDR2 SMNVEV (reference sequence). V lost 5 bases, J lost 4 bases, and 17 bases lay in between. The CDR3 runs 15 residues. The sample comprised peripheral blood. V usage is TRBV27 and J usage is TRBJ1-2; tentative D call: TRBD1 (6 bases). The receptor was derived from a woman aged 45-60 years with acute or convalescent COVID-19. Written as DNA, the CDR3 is TGTGCCAGCAGTCACCTAAAATTGGACAGCTATGGCTACACCTTC. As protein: CASSHLKLDSYGYTF.